Following are 11 T cell receptor beta chains from one sample sequenced in a study of blood T cells in healthy people across ages. Primers used in a second PCR of roughly 6 to 11 cycles were a sample-barcoded 5' primer and a J-beta primer mix. From the 5' RACE reads, TCRdb called clonotypes with MiXCR, one entry per CDR3 protein. The sample lists some 1.6 million distinct CDR3 sequences, about 31% occurring once. The sequencing sample was made of blood. The receptors originated from a woman in her twenties or thirties in good health.

As DNA, the CDR3 is TGTGCCAGCAGCAATCTGACAGGAGCCTACGAGCAGTACTTC. It translates to CASSNLTGAYEQYF. V gene TRBV21-1 combines with J gene TRBJ2-7. TRBV21-1 is noted as a pseudogene. The CDR3 covers 14 residues.

The chain joins TRBV6-6 to TRBJ1-6; 8 positions match TRBD1. Trimming cost V 6 bases and J 6 bases; bases outside gene matches: 7. This CDR3 has 15 residues. Germline V gene lookup returns CDR1 MNHNY and CDR2 SVGAGI (reference sequence). The CDR3 DNA reads as TGTGCCAGCAGCTCGGGACAGGTTTTTAATTCACCCCTCCACTTT. Its translation is CASSSGQVFNSPLHF.

The chain has TRBV2 and TRBJ1-2; 8 nucleotides line up with TRBD1. The J segment lost 8 bases and the V segment lost 3 bases, leaving 11 bases of the junction unmatched. Germline CDR1 SNHLY, CDR2 FYNNEI. This CDR3 contains 15 residues. The CDR3 sequence is CASSEGTGRIRGYTF. The CDR3 DNA is TGTGCCAGCAGTGAGGGGACAGGTCGAATCAGAGGCTACACCTTC.

This clonotype appeared a single time. One end of the junction varies from germline; a read error may be responsible. The J gene is TRBJ2-3, the V gene TRBV6-2 or TRBV6-3, with D unresolved. Germline CDR1 MNHEY, CDR2 SVGEGT. CDR3 length equals 15 residues. CDR3 loop: CASTLGGTSTDMQYF. CDR3 nucleotide sequence: TGTGCCAGCACCCTCGGCGGTACTTCCACAGATATGCAGTATTTT.

V usage is TRBV21-1 and J usage is TRBJ1-3. TRBV21-1 is marked as a pseudogene. The CDR3 spans 16 residues. The CDR3 DNA is TGTGCCAGCAGCAAAGTTAGGACCGTCTCTGGAAACACCATATATTTT. Translated: CASSKVRTVSGNTIYF.

In this sample, this clonotype turned up once. As the CDR3 is not closed by the conserved phenylalanine or tryptophan, this likely results from a read error. The chain joins TRBV12-3 or TRBV12-4 to TRBJ2-1; maybe TRBD2 (6 bases). The CDR3 runs 15 residues. Written as DNA, the CDR3 is TGCGCCAGCAGTTTACTGGCGGGACCCTACAATGAGCAGTTCTGC. Translated: CASSLLAGPYNEQFC.

The table lists this clonotype with a few counts. The gene calls are TRBV4-1 and TRBJ2-1; 7 bases map to TRBD2. Germline V gene sequence: CDR1 MGHRA, CDR2 YSYEKL. J lost 2 bases, V lost 4 bases, and 8 bases had no gene match. CDR3 length: 16 amino acids. Here the CDR3 reads CASSRGGGGAYNEQFF. Here the CDR3 DNA reads TGCGCCAGCAGCCGCGGTGGTGGGGGGGCCTACAATGAGCAGTTCTTC.

This clonotype was seen a few times. V gene TRBV28 combines with J gene TRBJ2-7; D may be TRBD1 (7 bases). The CDR3 sequence is 15 residues long. The ends were cut back, 9 bases at V and 9 bases at J, with 27 bases in the middle. CDR1 and CDR2 (germline): MDHEN, SYDVKM. The CDR3 loop is CASAMTGRTGGGQYF. In nucleotides, the CDR3 is TGTGCCAGTGCGATGACAGGGCGTACCGGGGGCGGGCAGTACTTC.

A few counts support this clonotype. The chain recombines TRBV20-1 with TRBJ2-5; TRBD2 is a possible D gene (6 bases). From germline, CDR1 is DFQATT and CDR2 SNEGSKA (reference sequence). CDR3 length equals 15 residues. V was clipped by 5 bases and J by 2 bases, with 18 bases between them. This chain's CDR3 is CSASLTREKQETQYF. CDR3 bases: TGCAGTGCTTCATTAACTCGGGAGAAACAAGAGACCCAGTACTTC.

Only a few counts were recorded for this clonotype. V is TRBV7-6 and J is TRBJ2-7; D is undetermined. Per the germline V gene, CDR1 is SGHVS and CDR2 is FNYEAQ. Trimming cost V 5 bases and J 2 bases, with 16 bases left between them. This CDR3 spans 15 amino acids. CDR3 sequence: CASSIVFGSTYEQYF. The CDR3 DNA reads TGTGCCAGCAGCATCGTTTTTGGCAGTACCTACGAGCAGTACTTC. The variable domain in full, with the rest retrieved from reference TRBV7-6 and TRBJ2-7, is GAGVSQSPRYKVTKRGQDVALRCDPISGHVSLYWYRQALGQGPEFLTYFNYEAQQDKSGLPNDRFSAERPEGSISTLTIQRTEQRDSAMYRCASSIVFGSTYEQYFGPGTRLTVT.

This clonotype was counted between two and nine times. The DNA of the CDR3 is TGTGCCAGCAGCTTGGAGCGGGGGGGGGGCACAGATACGCAGTATTTT. This codes for CASSLERGGGTDTQYF. The V call is TRBV5-5, the J call TRBJ2-3; TRBD2 matches 10 bases. The CDR3 extends over 16 amino acids. The ends lost 0 bases at V and 1 base at J; junction bases unmatched: 2. Germline V CDR1 and CDR2: SGHKS, YYEKEE (reference sequence).